A single sample gave rise to the 19 T cell receptor beta chains below, sequenced in a study of tumor-infiltrating lymphocytes in primary liver carcinoma. The researchers produced TCR beta cDNA from around 0.5 ug total RNA with a constant-region primer. ARM-PCR, slightly modified, supplied the TCR beta libraries through three nested multiplex PCR rounds. PCR rounds one and two used TRBV1-TRBV30 forward primers with a C-beta reverse primer for 10 cycles each. MiXCR was run by TCRdb on the multiplex PCR reads, yielding one entry per CDR3 protein. The sample lists hundreds of thousands of distinct CDR3 sequences; approximately 65% were seen once. They got blood RNA out of unsorted whole blood and also pulled out germline DNA. Input material: peripheral blood. These receptors were taken from a man in his forties or fifties with primary liver carcinoma and hepatitis B virus infection.

About this clonotype itself: This CDR3 is missing its conserved last phenylalanine or tryptophan, likely due to a read error. The chain recombines TRBV11-2 with TRBJ2-2; a possible D gene is TRBD2 (6 bases). CDR1 is SGHAT, CDR2 FQNNGV, per germline. The CDR3 is 15 amino acids. CDR3 sequence reads: CASSLVRTNTGVLFY. CDR3 nucleotide sequence: TGTGCCAGCAGCTTAGTGCGGACTAACACCGGGGTGCTGTTTTAT.

Concerning this clonotype: At one end, the junction sequence differs from germline, possibly due to a read error. CDR3 DNA: TGTGCCAGTAGTTACTCGGGCAGGGGGCTGCGGGGCGACACCTTC. Translated: CASSYSGRGLRGDTF. The V call is TRBV6-5, the J call TRBJ1-2; 8 bases are a match to TRBD1. The CDR3 is 15 residues long. Per the germline V gene, CDR1 is MNHEY and CDR2 is SVGAGI.

In this sample, this clonotype turned up many times. The chain employs TRBV11-1 and TRBJ2-5; possible D gene TRBD1, 5 bases. The V end lost 10 bases, the J end lost 1 base, and 16 bases lay between the germline ends. Looked up from germline, CDR1 is SGHAT and CDR2 is FQDESV (reference sequence). The CDR3 runs to 14 residues. The CDR3 reads CATRGNRLQETQYF. The CDR3, as DNA: TGTGCCACAAGGGGAAACAGGCTCCAAGAGACCCAGTACTTC. Supplemented by reference TRBV11-1 and TRBJ2-5, the full variable domain reads EAEVAQSPRYKITEKSQAVAFWCDPISGHATLYWYRQILGQGPELLVQFQDESVVDDSQLPKDRFSAERLKGVDSTLKIQPAELGDSAMYLCATRGNRLQETQYFGPGTRLLVL.

Concerning this clonotype itself: This may come from a read error, since a much larger clone is one base off. This chain uses TRBV6-1 with TRBJ1-5, with D unclear. Germline V gene sequence: CDR1 MNHNS, CDR2 SASEGT. This CDR3 has 14 amino acids. The DNA for the CDR3 is TGTACCAGCAGCGTAAGCCGGGGCAATCAGCCCCAGCATTTT. Its protein is CTSSVSRGNQPQHF.

V gene TRBV14 combines with J gene TRBJ2-1; 9 bases agree with TRBD2. The CDR3 totals 16 residues. From germline, CDR1 is SGHDN and CDR2 FVKESK. V shed 3 bases, J shed 9 bases, and the junction held 12 bases outside the gene matches. The CDR3 loop reads CASSQPRLAEVTEQFF. CDR3 coding DNA: TGTGCCAGCAGCCAGCCGCGACTAGCGGAGGTCACTGAGCAGTTCTTC.

Concerning this clonotype itself: The junction differs from germline at one of its ends, possibly a read error. The gene calls are TRBV10-3 and TRBJ1-1, with TRBD1 matching over 7 bases. Looked up from germline, CDR1 is ENHRY and CDR2 is SYGVKD. The CDR3 sequence is 14 residues long. The DNA for the CDR3 is TGTGCCATCAGCGCGACAGGGATGGCGGCGGAAGCTTCCTTT. Translation gives CAISATGMAAEASF.

V is TRBV29-1 and J is TRBJ1-1; possible D gene TRBD1, 6 bases. Germline V gene lookup returns CDR1 SQVTM and CDR2 ANQGSEA. CDR3 length: 15 amino acids. Trimming removed 7 bases from V and 4 bases from J, with 22 bases in between. Written as DNA, the CDR3 is TGCAGCGACCAAGAAGCGCCGAAGGGGGTCACTGAAGCTTTCTTT. Protein sequence: CSDQEAPKGVTEAFF. Variable domain in full (rest from reference TRBV29-1 and TRBJ1-1): SAVISQKPSRDICQRGTSLTIQCQVDSQVTMMFWYRQQPGQSLTLIATANQGSEATYESGFVIDKFPISRPNLTFSTLTVSNMSPEDSSIYLCSDQEAPKGVTEAFFGQGTRLTVV.

Only a few counts were recorded for this clonotype. J is TRBJ2-1 and V is TRBV5-1; no clear D gene. The CDR3 extends over 14 amino acids. The ends were cut back, 4 bases at V and 4 bases at J, with 12 bases in the middle. Germline V CDR1 and CDR2: SGHRS, YFSETQ. The CDR3 loop reads CASSPTVVYNEQFF. The CDR3 DNA follows: TGCGCCAGCAGCCCAACGGTAGTATACAATGAGCAGTTCTTC.

Concerning this clonotype itself: A read error may be the cause here, since a much bigger clone is one base away. The conserved phenylalanine or tryptophan normally closing the CDR3 is absent here, so this likely arose from a read error. V and J are TRBV4-2 and TRBJ2-5; TRBD2 agrees at 12 bases. Germline CDR1 reads LGHNA; CDR2 reads YNFKEQ. With V trimmed by 1 base and J by 6 bases, 6 bases remained unmatched. This CDR3 has 16 residues. CDR3 in amino acids: CASSQALAGGEKTQYI. DNA for the CDR3: TGTGCCAGCAGCCAAGCCCTAGCGGGAGGGGAGAAGACCCAGTACATC.

J is TRBJ1-4 and V is TRBV5-4, with D maybe TRBD1 (5 bases). The CDR3 consists of 13 residues. V lost 1 base, J lost 8 bases, and 9 bases lay in between. Germline lookup yields CDR1 SGHNT and CDR2 YYREEE (reference sequence). In DNA form, the CDR3 reads TGTGCCAGCAGCTTGTGGAGGGGAGAAAAACTGTTTTTT. Its protein product is CASSLWRGEKLFF.

At least ten counts were recorded for this clonotype. The chain is built from TRBV12-3 or TRBV12-4 and TRBJ1-1; D not resolved. This CDR3 has 12 residues. Trimming shortened V by 6 bases and J by 7 bases, and 12 bases separated the two germline ends. The CDR3 DNA reads TGTGCCAGCAGCCCCATCGGACTTGAAGCTTTCTTT. It specifies CASSPIGLEAFF.

This chain links TRBV29-1 with TRBJ2-7, with TRBD2 identical over 7 bases. Germline trimming cut 4 bases from V and 5 bases from J; bases unmatched to any gene: 11. The germline gives CDR1 SQVTM, CDR2 ANQGSEA. The CDR3 extends over 14 amino acids. CDR3 nucleotide sequence: TGCAGCGTTGGAGAACCCAGCGGGAACGACGAGCAGTACTTC. It yields the protein CSVGEPSGNDEQYF.

This clonotype has a handful of counts. CDR3 nucleotides: TGCGCCAGCAGCTTATCGCTAGCGGGAGCCGGGGAGCTGTTTTTT. It is translated as CASSLSLAGAGELFF. The rearrangement uses TRBV5-1 and TRBJ2-2; 10 bases fit TRBD2. Germline V lookup: CDR1 SGHRS, CDR2 YFSETQ. The V gene end was trimmed by 2 bases and the J gene end by 6 bases; junction bases not matched to a gene: 4. The CDR3 spans 15 residues.

J is TRBJ1-5 and V is TRBV5-1; D call uncertain. This CDR3 is built from 13 residues. Trimming pared 4 bases from V and 2 bases from J, leaving 7 bases between. Germline values: CDR1 SGHRS, CDR2 YFSETQ. The DNA of the CDR3 is TGCGCCAGCAGCAGCGACGGCAATCAGCCCCAGCATTTT. This gives the protein CASSSDGNQPQHF.

In regard to this clonotype: Possible read error: a much larger clone is one base away. The V gene is TRBV12-3 or TRBV12-4, the J gene TRBJ2-7; 8 bases are a match to TRBD2. The CDR3 is 15 residues long. The ends lost 8 bases at V and 0 bases at J; junction bases unmatched: 9. CDR3 amino acids: CASGPSGRSSYEQYF. Written as DNA, the CDR3 is TGTGCCAGCGGGCCTAGCGGGCGGAGCTCCTACGAGCAGTACTTC.

The sample holds many counts of this clonotype. V and J are TRBV4-3 and TRBJ2-5; a possible D gene is TRBD2 (5 bases). Germline V lookup: CDR1 LGHNA, CDR2 YSLEER. The V end was cut by 4 bases, the J end by 2 bases, with 11 bases between. The CDR3 runs to 14 residues. CDR3 amino acids: CASSLSPGQETQYF. The CDR3 region has the DNA TGCGCCAGCAGCCTGTCCCCGGGGCAAGAGACCCAGTACTTC.

This clonotype occurred many times. The J gene is TRBJ2-7, the V gene TRBV4-3; 12 bases match TRBD1. The CDR3 length is 14 residues. With 4 bases clipped from V and 6 bases from J, the junction kept 4 bases outside the gene matches. Germline CDR1 reads LGHNA; CDR2 reads YSLEER. For the CDR3, the DNA is TGCGCCAGCAGCCTGGGACAGGGGGCGTCCGAGCAGTACTTC. Protein sequence: CASSLGQGASEQYF.

With respect to this clonotype: At one of its ends the junction is not consistent with the germline gene, which may arise from a read error. The CDR3 DNA reads TGTACCAGTAGCTTACAGGTAGCGCAGGATGAGCAGTTCTTC. Encoded protein: CTSSLQVAQDEQFF. The rearrangement links TRBV11-2 to TRBJ2-1; D possibly matches TRBD1 or TRBD2 (5 bases each). This CDR3 has 14 residues. Germline-derived CDR1 and CDR2 are SGHAT and FQNNGV. Drawing the rest from reference TRBV11-2 and TRBJ2-1, the complete variable domain is EAGVAQSPRYKIIEKRQSVAFWCNPISGHATLYWYQQILGQGPKLLIQFQNNGVVDDSQLPKDRFSAERLKGVDSTLKIQPAKLEDSAVYLCTSSLQVAQDEQFFGPGTRLTVL.

Notes on this clonotype: This could be a read error, since a much larger clone is one nucleotide away. The DNA of the CDR3 is TGTGCCAGCAATGAAATAAGGGATGGGGACTATGGCTACACCTTC. Protein sequence: CASNEIRDGDYGYTF. The chain employs TRBV6-1 and TRBJ1-2; D gene ambiguous. The CDR3 contains 15 residues. Germline values: CDR1 MNHNS, CDR2 SASEGT.